This T cell receptor beta chain was found in a study of shared clonotypes between healthy human individuals. The CDR3 runs to 12 residues. CDR1 and CDR2 from the germline V gene are SGHDT and YYEEEE. V lost 3 bases to trimming and J lost 2 bases, with 6 bases between them. Assay used: immunoSEQ multiplex PCR; TCRdb lists only in-frame clones, some missing. The sample holds just over 2,000,000 clones; about 95% are singletons and the top ten take about 1.1%. Terminally differentiated effector memory CD45RA+ cells were left out of the naive CD8 fraction, which was CD45RO-negative and positively selected for CCR7.

This TCR derives from a man younger than 35 in good health. Sample: naive CD8+ T cells sorted from blood. V is TRBV5-6 and J is TRBJ2-7, with D hard to call. The CDR3 sequence: CASSSSTYEQYF. The CDR3 DNA is TGTGCCAGCAGCTCCAGTACCTACGAGCAGTACTTC. Using reference TRBV5-6 and TRBJ2-7 for the parts outside the CDR3, the full variable domain is DAGVTQSPTHLIKTRGQQVTLRCSPKSGHDTVSWYQQALGQGPQFIFQYYEEEERQRGNFPDRFSGHQFPNYSSELNVNALLLGDSALYLCASSSSTYEQYFGPGTRLTVT.